This is a list of T cell receptor beta chains from one sample in a study of cytomegalovirus exposure and HLA in healthy donors. Sequencing was performed with immunoSEQ multiplex PCR; in TCRdb, only in-frame clones are kept and a portion is missing. Among about 100,000 clones listed, roughly 82% were seen once. Material: PBMCs. These TCRs come from a male donor in good health and CMV-seronegative. CDR3s include the opening cysteine and the closing phenylalanine or tryptophan. Fields, in order: J gene, clone size, D gene, V gene, CDR3 length, CDR3 DNA, CDR3 protein. The D gene is left open where the match is weak. Part of the rows lack a size; the others show once, few, many or a class for expanded clones.

j_call: TRBJ2-7
clone_size: .
d_call: .
v_call: TRBV6-5
cdr3_length: 16
cdr3_nt: TGTGCCAGCAGTTACAGGGGCCGCCAGGCTAGCTACGAGCAGTACTTC
cdr3_aa: CASSYRGRQASYEQYF

j_call: TRBJ2-5
clone_size: once
d_call: .
v_call: TRBV30
cdr3_length: 14
cdr3_nt: TGTGCCTGGACCCTGGGGCAGGGCGTAGGGACCCAGTACTTC
cdr3_aa: CAWTLGQGVGTQYF

j_call: TRBJ2-7
clone_size: .
d_call: .
v_call: TRBV7-8
cdr3_length: 17
cdr3_nt: TGTGCCAGCGGGTACACTTGGGACTCCTTAAACACGTACGAGCAGTACTTC
cdr3_aa: CASGYTWDSLNTYEQYF

j_call: TRBJ1-5
clone_size: .
d_call: TRBD1
v_call: TRBV28
cdr3_length: 16
cdr3_nt: TGTGCCAGCAAAACCGACAGGGACCTTAGCAATCAGCCCCAGCATTTT
cdr3_aa: CASKTDRDLSNQPQHF

j_call: TRBJ2-3
clone_size: .
d_call: .
v_call: TRBV27
cdr3_length: 11
cdr3_nt: TGTGCCAGCAGTTCTACAGATACGCAGTATTTT
cdr3_aa: CASSSTDTQYF

j_call: TRBJ1-4
clone_size: .
d_call: TRBD1
v_call: TRBV2
cdr3_length: 15
cdr3_nt: TGTGCCAGCAGGGATCCGGACAGGGGGAGCGAAAAACTGTTTTTT
cdr3_aa: CASRDPDRGSEKLFF

j_call: TRBJ2-5
clone_size: .
d_call: .
v_call: TRBV27
cdr3_length: 12
cdr3_nt: TGTGCCAGCAGTACAGGGCAAGAGACCCAGTACTTC
cdr3_aa: CASSTGQETQYF

j_call: TRBJ1-2
clone_size: .
d_call: .
v_call: TRBV10-3
cdr3_length: 13
cdr3_nt: TGTGCCATCAGTGAGTCGACAGACTATGGCTACACCTTC
cdr3_aa: CAISESTDYGYTF

j_call: TRBJ2-7
clone_size: .
d_call: .
v_call: TRBV25-1
cdr3_length: 14
cdr3_nt: TGTGCCAGTAGTCAGTACAGTAGCTCCTACGAGCAGTACTTC
cdr3_aa: CASSQYSSSYEQYF

j_call: TRBJ1-2
clone_size: .
d_call: TRBD1
v_call: TRBV28
cdr3_length: 14
cdr3_nt: TGTGCCAGCAGTCCACCCCCAGGGGGCGGTGGCTACACCTTC
cdr3_aa: CASSPPPGGGGYTF

j_call: TRBJ2-7
clone_size: .
d_call: TRBD1
v_call: TRBV10-3
cdr3_length: 12
cdr3_nt: TGTGCCACCCAGGGGGACTCCTACGAGCAGTACTTC
cdr3_aa: CATQGDSYEQYF

j_call: TRBJ2-1
clone_size: .
d_call: TRBD2
v_call: TRBV7-2
cdr3_length: 14
cdr3_nt: TGTGCCAGCAGCTCCAGCGGGACGAACAATGAGCAGTTCTTC
cdr3_aa: CASSSSGTNNEQFF

j_call: TRBJ2-7
clone_size: few
d_call: .
v_call: TRBV6-1
cdr3_length: 12
cdr3_nt: TGTGCCAGCAGGGACAGTTCCTACGAGCAGTACTTC
cdr3_aa: CASRDSSYEQYF

j_call: TRBJ2-2
clone_size: .
d_call: TRBD2
v_call: TRBV7-6
cdr3_length: 16
cdr3_nt: TGTGCCAGCAGCCGAACTAGCGGGAGTTACACCGGGGAGCTGTTTTTT
cdr3_aa: CASSRTSGSYTGELFF

j_call: TRBJ1-2
clone_size: once
d_call: .
v_call: TRBV30
cdr3_length: 13
cdr3_nt: TGCGCCTGGTCGACGGGACAACTGGATGGCTACACCTTC
cdr3_aa: CAWSTGQLDGYTF

j_call: TRBJ2-2
clone_size: .
d_call: TRBD2
v_call: TRBV5-1
cdr3_length: 15
cdr3_nt: TGCGCCAGCAGCTTAAGCGGGAGAGGCACCGGGGAGCTGTTTTTT
cdr3_aa: CASSLSGRGTGELFF

j_call: TRBJ2-1
clone_size: once
d_call: .
v_call: TRBV5-1
cdr3_length: 14
cdr3_nt: TGCGCCAGCAGCTTGGGAGACACCTACAATGAGCAGTTCTTC
cdr3_aa: CASSLGDTYNEQFF

j_call: TRBJ2-7
clone_size: .
d_call: TRBD1
v_call: TRBV4-1
cdr3_length: 14
cdr3_nt: TGCGCCAGCAGCTTCCGGGACAGCACCTACGAGCAGTACTTC
cdr3_aa: CASSFRDSTYEQYF

j_call: TRBJ2-7
clone_size: .
d_call: .
v_call: TRBV19
cdr3_length: 13
cdr3_nt: TGTGCCAGTAGTGTGACAGTCTCCTACGAGCAGTACTTC
cdr3_aa: CASSVTVSYEQYF

j_call: TRBJ2-2
clone_size: .
d_call: .
v_call: TRBV4-1
cdr3_length: 16
cdr3_nt: TGCGCCAGCAGCCCAAGCGAGGGGGAATCTAGCGGGGAGCTGTTTTTT
cdr3_aa: CASSPSEGESSGELFF

j_call: TRBJ2-6
clone_size: few
d_call: .
v_call: TRBV15
cdr3_length: 18
cdr3_nt: TGTGCCACCAGCAGGGGACAAGGGAAAATCTCTGGGGCCAACGTCCTGACTTTC
cdr3_aa: CATSRGQGKISGANVLTF

j_call: TRBJ1-5
clone_size: .
d_call: TRBD1
v_call: TRBV19
cdr3_length: 16
cdr3_nt: TGTGCCAGTAGTATTAGGGGACAGGGGGGCAATCAGCCCCAGCATTTT
cdr3_aa: CASSIRGQGGNQPQHF

j_call: TRBJ2-1
clone_size: .
d_call: TRBD2
v_call: TRBV19
cdr3_length: 19
cdr3_nt: TGTGCCAGTAGTATACTGGGAGGGCGGGAGGGATACTCCTACAATGAGCAGTTCTTC
cdr3_aa: CASSILGGREGYSYNEQFF

j_call: TRBJ2-7
clone_size: .
d_call: TRBD2
v_call: TRBV14
cdr3_length: 15
cdr3_nt: TGTGCCAGCAGCCAAGGTAGGACTAGCTCCTACGAGCAGTACTTC
cdr3_aa: CASSQGRTSSYEQYF

j_call: TRBJ2-5
clone_size: .
d_call: TRBD2
v_call: TRBV14
cdr3_length: 14
cdr3_nt: TGTGCCAGCAGGACTAGCGGGAGCTTGGAGACCCAGTACTTC
cdr3_aa: CASRTSGSLETQYF

j_call: TRBJ2-7
clone_size: few
d_call: .
v_call: TRBV5-5
cdr3_length: 14
cdr3_nt: TGTGCCAGCAGCTTGAGCCCACCCGCCTACGAGCAGTACTTC
cdr3_aa: CASSLSPPAYEQYF

j_call: TRBJ2-1
clone_size: .
d_call: TRBD2
v_call: TRBV7-9
cdr3_length: 16
cdr3_nt: TGTGCCAGCAGCCTGGGGGTAGCGGGAGGATACAATGAGCAGTTCTTC
cdr3_aa: CASSLGVAGGYNEQFF

j_call: TRBJ2-1
clone_size: .
d_call: .
v_call: TRBV5-4
cdr3_length: 15
cdr3_nt: TGTGCCAGCAGCTTAGGACAGCGCTCCTACAATGAGCAGTTCTTC
cdr3_aa: CASSLGQRSYNEQFF

j_call: TRBJ2-3
clone_size: .
d_call: TRBD2
v_call: TRBV27
cdr3_length: 16
cdr3_nt: TGTGCCAGCAGTTTAGGGACTAGCGGGAAACCGGGTACGCAGTATTTT
cdr3_aa: CASSLGTSGKPGTQYF

j_call: TRBJ2-3
clone_size: .
d_call: .
v_call: TRBV9
cdr3_length: 13
cdr3_nt: TGTGCCAGCAGCCTGACTAGCACAGATACGCAGTATTTT
cdr3_aa: CASSLTSTDTQYF

j_call: TRBJ2-7
clone_size: once
d_call: TRBD2
v_call: TRBV5-1
cdr3_length: 15
cdr3_nt: TGCGCCAGCAGCGGGGGACTAGCGGCTCCCATGGAGCAGTACTTC
cdr3_aa: CASSGGLAAPMEQYF

j_call: TRBJ2-3
clone_size: .
d_call: TRBD2
v_call: TRBV19
cdr3_length: 21
cdr3_nt: TGTGCCAGTAGTCTGCACGCTGGCTCTAGCGGAGTTGTTCCTAGCACAGATACGCAGTATTTT
cdr3_aa: CASSLHAGSSGVVPSTDTQYF

j_call: TRBJ2-5
clone_size: .
d_call: TRBD2
v_call: TRBV27
cdr3_length: 19
cdr3_nt: TGTGCCAGCAGTTCCTACAACTTACCCGGACTAGTAGGTCAAGAGACCCAGTACTTC
cdr3_aa: CASSSYNLPGLVGQETQYF

j_call: TRBJ2-7
clone_size: .
d_call: .
v_call: TRBV4-2
cdr3_length: 14
cdr3_nt: TGTGCCAGCAGCCAAGACCTAATCGACTACGAGCAGTACTTC
cdr3_aa: CASSQDLIDYEQYF

j_call: TRBJ2-6
clone_size: .
d_call: TRBD1
v_call: TRBV5-5
cdr3_length: 19
cdr3_nt: TGTGCCAGCAGCTTGGTACGGGACAGGGGACACTCTGGGGCCAACGTCCTGACTTTC
cdr3_aa: CASSLVRDRGHSGANVLTF

j_call: TRBJ2-7
clone_size: .
d_call: TRBD1
v_call: TRBV2
cdr3_length: 16
cdr3_nt: TGTGCCAGCAGGTACAAATATCCGGGACAGAATGACGAGCAGTACTTC
cdr3_aa: CASRYKYPGQNDEQYF

j_call: TRBJ1-1
clone_size: .
d_call: TRBD1
v_call: TRBV19
cdr3_length: 17
cdr3_nt: TGTGCCAGTAGTAGCCGGGACAGGGGAGGCATGAACACTGAAGCTTTCTTT
cdr3_aa: CASSSRDRGGMNTEAFF

j_call: TRBJ2-3
clone_size: .
d_call: .
v_call: TRBV6-5
cdr3_length: 13
cdr3_nt: TGTGCCAGCAGGTCAGGGGCGACAGATACGCAGTATTTT
cdr3_aa: CASRSGATDTQYF

j_call: TRBJ2-7
clone_size: few
d_call: .
v_call: TRBV10-3
cdr3_length: 13
cdr3_nt: TGTGCCATGGGCCGGCCTAACAAGTACGAGCAGTACTTC
cdr3_aa: CAMGRPNKYEQYF

j_call: TRBJ1-1
clone_size: .
d_call: .
v_call: TRBV11-3
cdr3_length: 13
cdr3_nt: TGTGCCGCCCGAGGGGGATGGAGCACTGAAGCTTTCTTT
cdr3_aa: CAARGGWSTEAFF

j_call: TRBJ1-2
clone_size: .
d_call: .
v_call: TRBV10-3
cdr3_length: 15
cdr3_nt: TGTGCCATCAGTACCACAGGTGATACTAACTATGGCTACACCTTC
cdr3_aa: CAISTTGDTNYGYTF

j_call: TRBJ2-1
clone_size: .
d_call: TRBD1
v_call: TRBV7-9
cdr3_length: 15
cdr3_nt: TGTGCCAGCAGCTCTGGACAGGGGGGAATCAATGAGCAGTTCTTC
cdr3_aa: CASSSGQGGINEQFF

j_call: TRBJ2-7
clone_size: few
d_call: TRBD1
v_call: TRBV4-1
cdr3_length: 14
cdr3_nt: TGCGCCAGCAGCCAAACGGGACAGGGATACGAGCAGTACTTC
cdr3_aa: CASSQTGQGYEQYF

j_call: TRBJ1-1
clone_size: .
d_call: .
v_call: TRBV11-3
cdr3_length: 15
cdr3_nt: TGTGCCAGCAGCTCGTCCCCTGACAGAAACACTGAAGCTTTCTTT
cdr3_aa: CASSSSPDRNTEAFF

j_call: TRBJ2-7
clone_size: .
d_call: .
v_call: TRBV5-1
cdr3_length: 13
cdr3_nt: TGCGCCAGCAGCTTTACGAGCTCCTACGAGCAGTACTTC
cdr3_aa: CASSFTSSYEQYF

j_call: TRBJ1-1
clone_size: .
d_call: TRBD1
v_call: TRBV28
cdr3_length: 14
cdr3_nt: TGTGCCAGCAGTATCGGACAGGGGCACACTGGAGCTTTCTTT
cdr3_aa: CASSIGQGHTGAFF

j_call: TRBJ2-2
clone_size: .
d_call: TRBD1
v_call: TRBV10-1
cdr3_length: 14
cdr3_nt: TGCGCCAGCAGTAGGGACAGAAGGGCCGGGGAGCTGTTTTTT
cdr3_aa: CASSRDRRAGELFF

j_call: TRBJ1-2
clone_size: .
d_call: TRBD1
v_call: TRBV5-5
cdr3_length: 14
cdr3_nt: TGTGCCAGCAGCAGGGACAGAACGAACTATGGCTACACCTTC
cdr3_aa: CASSRDRTNYGYTF

j_call: TRBJ1-4
clone_size: .
d_call: .
v_call: TRBV7-6
cdr3_length: 14
cdr3_nt: TGTGCCAGCAGCACCCGTGGCAGGGGCGAAAAACTGTTTTTT
cdr3_aa: CASSTRGRGEKLFF

j_call: TRBJ2-2
clone_size: .
d_call: TRBD1
v_call: TRBV19
cdr3_length: 15
cdr3_nt: TGTGCCAGTGGGATGAACAGGGGGCAGGTCGGGGAGCTGTTTTTT
cdr3_aa: CASGMNRGQVGELFF

j_call: TRBJ2-3
clone_size: .
d_call: .
v_call: TRBV5-4
cdr3_length: 12
cdr3_nt: TGTGCCAGCAGCTTGACGGCAGATACGCAGTATTTT
cdr3_aa: CASSLTADTQYF

j_call: TRBJ2-7
clone_size: .
d_call: TRBD2
v_call: TRBV5-1
cdr3_length: 14
cdr3_nt: TGCGCCAGCAGCTTGGTAGCGGGAGTTTACGAGCAGTACTTC
cdr3_aa: CASSLVAGVYEQYF